The 31 T cell receptor beta chains given below trace back to one sample, sequenced in a study of CD8+CD57+ T cells in acquired aplastic anemia. Genomic DNA, the template, was used for profiling of the TCR beta VDJ and CDR3. TCRdb reanalysed the reads using MiXCR and keeps one entry per CDR3 protein. The sample yields more than 150,000 distinct CDR3 sequences, around 50% seen once. Whoever was chosen for sequencing had shown CD8+CD57+ cell expansion by flow cytometry. The sequenced sample was sorted CD4+, CD8+, or CD8+CD57+ T cells (not recorded which) from PBMCs. The source of these receptors is a human donor with aplastic anemia.

This clonotype was detected many times. The chain combines TRBV12-3 or TRBV12-4 with TRBJ2-6, with no clear D. Trimming cost V 4 bases and J 0 bases, with 7 bases left between them. This CDR3 comprises 15 residues. For the CDR3, the DNA is TGTGCCAGCAGTTCCCGCGGCTCTGGGGCCAACGTCCTGACTTTC. It translates to CASSSRGSGANVLTF.

The chain is built from TRBV15 and TRBJ1-1; D is unclear. V was trimmed by 3 bases and J by 0 bases, leaving 2 bases between them. The V gene's germline CDR1 is LNHNV and CDR2 YYDKDF (reference sequence). This CDR3 region has 12 residues. The CDR3 region has the DNA TGTGCCACCAGCAGTCTGAACACTGAAGCTTTCTTT. Encoded protein: CATSSLNTEAFF.

This clonotype was detected ten times or more. The genes are TRBV11-1 and TRBJ1-5; D perhaps matches TRBD1 (5 bases). Germline CDR1 is SGHAT and CDR2 is FQDESV (reference sequence). The CDR3 is 17 residues long. Trimming left V 4 bases short and J 6 bases short, with 22 bases between. The CDR3 region has the DNA TGTGCCAGCAGCTCTGACCCATCTTGGGGCCCGGGTCAGCCCCAGCATTTT. Amino acid sequence: CASSSDPSWGPGQPQHF.

This clonotype was picked up one time. The chain uses TRBV14 and TRBJ1-2; tentatively, D is TRBD1 (6 bases). Trimming took off 5 bases at V and 8 bases at J, with 18 bases between the two ends. Per germline, CDR1 SGHDN and CDR2 FVKESK. CDR3 size: 14 residues. CDR3 sequence: CASSLVGGRQGYTF. CDR3 nucleotide sequence: TGTGCCAGCAGCTTGGTGGGGGGGCGTCAAGGCTACACCTTC.

This clonotype was recorded a few times. The chain uses TRBV7-6 and TRBJ2-3, with 7 bases identical to TRBD2. V was pared by 8 bases and J by 3 bases, with 5 bases of the junction left unmatched. This CDR3 is built from 13 residues. Germline V lookup: CDR1 SGHVS, CDR2 FNYEAQ. The CDR3 region is CASSAGSTDTQYF. DNA for the CDR3: TGTGCCAGCTCAGCGGGGTCGACAGATACGCAGTATTTT.

This clonotype was recorded at least ten times. The rearrangement uses TRBV19 and TRBJ2-5; TRBD2 aligns across 7 bases. Germline V gene lookup returns CDR1 LNHDA and CDR2 SQIVND (reference sequence). This CDR3 has 13 residues. V dropped 4 bases and J dropped 3; count of bases not matched to a gene: 2. The CDR3 DNA sequence: TGTGCCAGTAGTACCACTAGCGAAGAGACCCAGTACTTC. It translates to CASSTTSEETQYF.

The chain carries TRBV29-1 and TRBJ1-2; a weak D match, TRBD1 (6 bases). The V gene's germline CDR1 is SQVTM and CDR2 ANQGSEA. V shed 3 bases and J shed 8 bases, with 16 bases lying between them. The CDR3 extends over 13 amino acids. The CDR3 protein is CSVEQGQGFGYTF. The DNA of the CDR3 is TGCAGCGTTGAGCAGGGCCAGGGGTTCGGCTACACCTTC.

The chain recombines TRBV20-1 with TRBJ2-1, with D uncertain. Trimming took off 0 bases at V and 5 bases at J, with 8 bases between the two ends. The CDR3 has 13 amino acids. The V gene's germline CDR1 is DFQATT and CDR2 SNEGSKA (reference sequence). CDR3 in amino acids: CSARDFNNNEQFF. Here the CDR3 DNA reads TGCAGTGCTAGAGATTTTAACAACAATGAGCAGTTCTTC.

This chain connects TRBV15 to TRBJ2-7; 7 nucleotides agree with TRBD1. With 0 bases clipped from V and 2 bases from J, the junction kept 7 bases outside the gene matches. The CDR3 extends over 16 amino acids. CDR1 is LNHNV and CDR2 is YYDKDF in the germline V gene (reference sequence). The CDR3 sequence: CATSRDRLTGPYEQYF. CDR3 in DNA: TGTGCCACCAGCAGAGATCGATTGACAGGGCCCTACGAGCAGTACTTC. Variable domain in full (rest from reference TRBV15 and TRBJ2-7): DAMVIQNPRYQVTQFGKPVTLSCSQTLNHNVMYWYQQKSSQAPKLLFHYYDKDFNNEADTPDNFQSRRPNTSFCFLDIRSPGLGDTAMYLCATSRDRLTGPYEQYFGPGTRLTVT.

This chain uses TRBV7-9 with TRBJ1-1, with D uncertain. The CDR3 contains 13 residues. Germline-derived CDR1 and CDR2 are SEHNR and FQNEAQ (reference sequence). V lost 2 bases and J lost 2, with 6 bases in between. The CDR3 is CASSLQPNTEAFF. CDR3 nucleotide sequence: TGTGCCAGCAGCTTACAGCCCAACACTGAAGCTTTCTTT.

The chain employs TRBV15 and TRBJ2-1, with TRBD2 as a possible D gene (6 bases). V dropped 1 base and J dropped 10 bases, with 14 bases sitting between them. The CDR3 consists of 14 residues. From germline, CDR1 is LNHNV and CDR2 YYDKDF (reference sequence). CDR3 in DNA: TGTGCCACCAGCAGAGTAGCGGCGGCCTCCGAGCAGTTCTTC. This gives the protein CATSRVAAASEQFF.

In this sample, this clonotype turned up once. The rearrangement joins TRBV20-1 to TRBJ2-1, with 7 bases lining up with TRBD1. Trimming at V came to 6 bases and at J to 10 bases, leaving 6 bases not matched to a gene. Per germline, CDR1 DFQATT and CDR2 SNEGSKA (reference sequence). The CDR3 loop spans 11 amino acids. The chain's CDR3 is CSAPGQYEQFF. The CDR3 DNA is TGCAGTGCCCCGGGACAGTACGAGCAGTTCTTC.

Written as DNA, the CDR3 is TGTGCCAGCAGCCCCCCACGGTCCGGGACAGCAACCTACGAGCAGTACTTC. Its protein product is CASSPPRSGTATYEQYF. The chain uses TRBV11-2 and TRBJ2-7; 7 bases are a match to TRBD1. CDR1 SGHAT and CDR2 FQNNGV come from the germline V gene. V trimming: 5 bases; J trimming: 2 bases; junction bases outside the gene matches: 15. The CDR3 is 17 amino acids.

To note about this clonotype: Possible read error: a much larger clone is one base away. The chain couples TRBV12-3 or TRBV12-4 to TRBJ2-3; weak D call: TRBD2 (7 bases). Trimming stripped 2 bases from V and 2 bases from J, with 14 bases between. This CDR3 is built from 16 residues. CDR3 bases: TGTGCCAGCAGTTTATATCGGGGGGCAAACACAGATACGCAGTATTTT. The encoded protein is CASSLYRGANTDTQYF.

This clonotype was picked up a small number of times. The chain has TRBV7-8 and TRBJ1-2; the D is unclear. CDR3 length: 13 amino acids. The V gene's germline CDR1 is SGHVS and CDR2 FQNEAQ. V lost 5 bases to trimming and J lost 0 bases, with 7 bases between them. In nucleotides, the CDR3 is TGTGCCAGCAGCCGCGACTCTAACTATGGCTACACCTTC. It translates to CASSRDSNYGYTF.

On this clonotype itself: An end of the junction differs from the germline gene, which may be a read error. The chain carries TRBV2 and TRBJ1-4, with 8 nucleotides matching TRBD1. CDR1 is SNHLY and CDR2 is FYNNEI in the germline V gene. The CDR3 extends over 17 amino acids. CDR3 DNA sequence: TGTGCCAGCAGCGAAGGGCACAGGGGGGACTTTAGCGAAAAACTGTTTTTT. Translating it yields CASSEGHRGDFSEKLFF.

V is TRBV2 and J is TRBJ1-4; TRBD1 matches at 7 bases. In germline, CDR1 is SNHLY, CDR2 FYNNEI. This CDR3 has 14 residues. The junction had 2 bases not matched to a gene; V was cut back by 3 bases and J by 4 bases. The CDR3 spells CASSEGTVNEKLFF. CDR3 bases: TGTGCCAGCAGTGAGGGGACAGTTAATGAAAAACTGTTTTTT.

This clonotype was recorded many times. DNA of the CDR3: TGTGCCACCACGAGTGGGAATTTAGGCAATCAGCCCCAGCATTTT. Translated, it gives CATTSGNLGNQPQHF. The rearrangement uses TRBV24-1 and TRBJ1-5, with no clear D. Germline V lookup: CDR1 KGHDR, CDR2 SFDVKD. There are 15 residues in the CDR3. Trimming pared 8 bases from V and 2 bases from J, leaving 15 bases between.

The chain is built from TRBV29-1 and TRBJ2-3, with D perhaps TRBD1 (6 bases). CDR1 SQVTM and CDR2 ANQGSEA come from the germline V gene. The ends were cut back, 0 bases at V and 2 bases at J, with 9 bases in the middle. CDR3 length: 14 amino acids. The CDR3 spells CSVEEGTHTDTQYF. In DNA form, the CDR3 reads TGCAGCGTTGAAGAGGGGACACACACAGATACGCAGTATTTT.

There are many counts of this clonotype. The J gene is TRBJ2-7, the V gene TRBV12-3 or TRBV12-4; a possible D gene is TRBD2 (6 bases). V dropped 5 bases and J dropped 3 bases, with 20 bases sitting between them. CDR3 length: 16 residues. The CDR3 sequence: CASSPRRREIYYEQYF. The CDR3 DNA follows: TGTGCCAGCAGTCCCCGGAGGAGGGAGATCTACTACGAGCAGTACTTC.

The chain recombines TRBV20-1 with TRBJ2-5; no firm D call. Germline V lookup: CDR1 DFQATT, CDR2 SNEGSKA (reference sequence). V shed 5 bases and J shed 9 bases, with 34 bases lying between them. The CDR3 sequence is 18 residues long. The chain's CDR3 is CSAPTVRPRTPVQGAQYF. The CDR3 DNA is TGCAGTGCTCCGACCGTTAGGCCAAGGACGCCGGTCCAAGGAGCCCAGTACTTC.

This clonotype occurred many times. A much larger clone sits a single nucleotide away, making a read error possible. The chain links TRBV29-1 to TRBJ1-1; D not resolved. Germline CDR1 and CDR2: SQVTM and ANQGSEA. This CDR3 has 13 residues. The CDR3 DNA reads as TGCAGCGTAAGGGATCTAGGGAACACTGAAGTTTTCTTT. This codes for CSVRDLGNTEVFF.

This clonotype was seen ten or more times. CDR3 loop: CASSSTGMDTQYF. The CDR3 DNA sequence: TGCGCCAGCAGCTCTACAGGGATGGATACGCAGTATTTT. V usage is TRBV5-1 and J usage is TRBJ2-3, with D possibly matching TRBD1 (6 bases). Germline-derived CDR1 and CDR2 are SGHRS and YFSETQ. V was cut by 3 bases and J by 6 bases, with 11 bases left in between. The CDR3 runs to 13 residues.

The chain couples TRBV2 to TRBJ1-2; D uncertain. Trimming left V 6 bases short and J 4 bases short, with 9 bases between. Germline lookup yields CDR1 SNHLY and CDR2 FYNNEI. The CDR3 has 12 residues. The CDR3 bases are TGTGCCAGCAGGACAAGGGCCTATGGCTACACCTTC. This gives the protein CASRTRAYGYTF.

This clonotype has at least ten counts. The chain links TRBV5-8 to TRBJ2-6; D ambiguous. The ends were cut back, 4 bases at V and 1 base at J, with 12 bases in the middle. The germline V gene has CDR1 SGHTS and CDR2 YDEGEE. The CDR3 covers 16 residues. The DNA for the CDR3 is TGTGCCAGCAGCCATGGTAGAAGGTCTGGGGCCAACGTCCTGACTTTC. Translated: CASSHGRRSGANVLTF.

About this clonotype: Just one base apart from a much larger clone, this may be a read error. This chain connects TRBV20-1 to TRBJ2-1; D might be TRBD1 or TRBD2, each matching 5 bases. The CDR3 consists of 14 residues. Germline V gives CDR1 DFQATT, CDR2 SNEGSKA (reference sequence). CDR3 nucleotides: TGCAGTGCTACCGGGGACCTTTCCTACAATGAGCGGTTCTTC. Translating it yields CSATGDLSYNERFF.

As DNA, the CDR3 is TGTGCCACCATGCGGACAGGGAACACAGATACGCAGCATTTT. This translates into CATMRTGNTDTQHF. The rearrangement joins TRBV24-1 to TRBJ2-3; 8 nucleotides align to TRBD1. The J call may be mistaken, given a closer DNA end match to TRBJ1-5. Per germline, CDR1 KGHDR and CDR2 SFDVKD. CDR3 length equals 14 residues.

This clonotype was counted many times. The rearrangement joins TRBV12-3 or TRBV12-4 to TRBJ1-2; D not certain. This CDR3 has 13 amino acids. V was trimmed by 6 bases and J by 2 bases, leaving 10 bases between them. CDR3 sequence reads: CASRLTENYGYTF. Here the CDR3 DNA reads TGTGCCAGCAGGCTTACAGAGAACTATGGCTACACCTTC.

V is TRBV7-3 and J is TRBJ2-7; 9 bases agree with TRBD1. The junction had 14 bases not matched to a gene; V was cut back by 5 bases and J by 6 bases. The CDR3 has 16 residues. CDR1 and CDR2 from the germline V gene are SGHTA and FQGTGA. This CDR3 reads CASSPTGTGSLREQYF. In DNA form, the CDR3 reads TGTGCCAGCAGCCCGACCGGGACAGGGAGCCTACGCGAGCAGTACTTC.

The chain has TRBV10-1 and TRBJ1-5; D ambiguous. The V end was cut by 4 bases, the J end by 12 bases, with 7 bases between. This CDR3 contains 10 residues. CDR1 and CDR2 (germline): WNHNN, SYGVQD (reference sequence). The DNA for the CDR3 is TGCGCCAGCAGTGTTATGGGCCAGCATTTT. This gives the protein CASSVMGQHF.

This clonotype occurred once. This chain uses TRBV5-1 with TRBJ2-7; D possibly corresponds to TRBD2 (5 bases). Trimming cost V 3 bases and J 0 bases, with 7 bases left between them. From germline, CDR1 is SGHRS and CDR2 YFSETQ. The CDR3 has 13 residues. The DNA for the CDR3 is TGCGCCAGCAGCTCGGGAAACTCCTACGAGCAGTACTTC. The encoded protein is CASSSGNSYEQYF.